The source of this T cell receptor (beta chain) is a study of cytomegalovirus exposure and HLA in healthy donors. Germline CDR1 is MNHNS and CDR2 is SASEGT. The V gene lost 3 bases and the J gene lost 3 bases, with 15 bases spanning the gap. The CDR3 extends over 15 amino acids. PCR amplification relied on 60 Vbeta primers (plus 13 Jbeta primers). Original processing notes: An analysis performed later counted around 86 million unique TCR beta chains (around 11 million of them shared). The method was immunoSEQ multiplex PCR; TCRdb's version includes in-frame clones alone and lacks a portion of them. V, J and clone size are those of that table, while D and trimming were read from the DNA. The table records under 150,000 clones, roughly 80% of them present only once. The donors gave bone marrow, and they were healthy.

The chain uses TRBV6-1 and TRBJ2-7, with D possibly TRBD1 on 6 matching bases. The sequenced material came from PBMCs. This TCR was sampled from a boy aged 5-17 years in good health and CMV-seronegative. The CDR3 bases are TGTGCCAGCAGTGATGGGGGCTTGGTGGTCTACGAGCAGTACTTC. Its protein product is CASSDGGLVVYEQYF.